What follows describes a single T cell receptor beta chain. V was shortened by 4 bases and J by 8 bases, with 20 bases between the two germline ends. The CDR3 runs to 15 residues. CDR1 KGHSH and CDR2 LQKENI come from the germline V gene. This sample was included in a study of control samples from healthy donors and cancer patients. TCRdb's table, derived via immunoSEQ multiplex PCR, lists solely in-frame clones and lacks some. Of about 92,000 clones in the sample, roughly four fifths are singletons; the top ten hold over 7.5%. The receptor was isolated from a woman aged 55-75 years in good health. Sequences were obtained from blood. The rearrangement links TRBV18 to TRBJ1-2; D remains unclear. The CDR3: CASSRNEKSWSGYTF. The DNA of the CDR3 is TGTGCCAGCTCACGAAACGAGAAGAGTTGGAGCGGCTACACCTTC. The full variable domain, rest sourced from reference TRBV18 and TRBJ1-2, is NAGVMQNPRHLVRRRGQEARLRCSPMKGHSHVYWYRQLPEEGLKFMVYLQKENIIDESGMPKERFSAEFPKEGPSILRIQQVVRGDSAAYFCASSRNEKSWSGYTFGSGTRLTVV.